This T cell receptor (beta chain) was sequenced during a study of blood T cells in healthy people across ages. The CDR3 is 16 residues long. CDR1 and CDR2 from the germline V gene are LGHNA and YSLEER. The V gene lost 5 bases and the J gene lost 0 bases, with 14 bases spanning the gap. With a J-beta primer mix and a sample-barcoded 5' primer, a second PCR ran roughly 6 to 11 cycles. TCRdb processed the 5' RACE reads anew with MiXCR; each CDR3 protein has one entry. The sample carries 800,000 or so distinct CDR3 sequences, less than 80% recorded once. This clonotype was detected only once. The J gene is TRBJ2-1, the V gene TRBV4-3, with D possibly matching TRBD1 (6 bases). Material for sequencing was blood. The source of this sequence is a man aged 25 to 40 in good health. Written as DNA, the CDR3 is TGCGCCAGCAGCGCGCCCGAGGGGGTCTCCTACAATGAGCAGTTCTTC. Translated, it gives CASSAPEGVSYNEQFF.